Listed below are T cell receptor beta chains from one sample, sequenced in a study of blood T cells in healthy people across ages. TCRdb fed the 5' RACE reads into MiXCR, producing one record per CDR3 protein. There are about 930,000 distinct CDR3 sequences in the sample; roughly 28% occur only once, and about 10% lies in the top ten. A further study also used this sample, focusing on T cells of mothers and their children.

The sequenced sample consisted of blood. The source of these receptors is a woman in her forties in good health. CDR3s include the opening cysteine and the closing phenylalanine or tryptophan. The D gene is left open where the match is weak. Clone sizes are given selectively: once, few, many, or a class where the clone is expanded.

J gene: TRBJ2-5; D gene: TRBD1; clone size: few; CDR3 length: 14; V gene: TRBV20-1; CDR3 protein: CSAIRQGEGETQYF; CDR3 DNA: TGCAGTGCCATACGACAGGGGGAGGGGGAGACCCAGTACTTC
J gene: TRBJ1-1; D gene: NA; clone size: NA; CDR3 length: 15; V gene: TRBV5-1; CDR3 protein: CASSPRGGSNTEAFF; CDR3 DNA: TGCGCCAGCAGCCCCCGAGGGGGTTCGAACACTGAAGCTTTCTTT
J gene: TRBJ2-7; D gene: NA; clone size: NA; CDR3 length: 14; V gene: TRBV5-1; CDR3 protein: CASSFQGSHYEQYF; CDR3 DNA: TGCGCCAGCAGCTTTCAGGGGTCCCACTACGAGCAGTACTTC
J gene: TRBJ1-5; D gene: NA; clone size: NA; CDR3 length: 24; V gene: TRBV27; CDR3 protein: CASSLPRGRGHRPSGKPSNQPQHF; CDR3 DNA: TGTGCCAGCAGTTTACCCAGGGGTCGGGGACACCGACCTTCTGGAAAACCTAGCAATCAGCCCCAGCATTTT
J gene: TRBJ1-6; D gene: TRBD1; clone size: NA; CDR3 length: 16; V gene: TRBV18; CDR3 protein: CASSLPGGRDNSPLHF; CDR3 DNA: TGTGCCAGCTCGCTCCCAGGGGGCCGGGATAATTCACCCCTCCACTTT
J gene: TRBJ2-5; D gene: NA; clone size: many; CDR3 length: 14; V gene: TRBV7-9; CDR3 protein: CASSLIRDQETQYF; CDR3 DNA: TGTGCCAGCAGCTTAATTCGGGACCAAGAGACCCAGTACTTC
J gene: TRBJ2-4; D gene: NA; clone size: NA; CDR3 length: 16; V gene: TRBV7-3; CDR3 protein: CTSSLSGRGEQNIQYF; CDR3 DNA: TGTACCAGCAGCTTAAGTGGCAGGGGTGAGCAAAACATTCAGTACTTC
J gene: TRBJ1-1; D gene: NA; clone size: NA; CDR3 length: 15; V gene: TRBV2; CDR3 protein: CASSERGDIDTEAFF; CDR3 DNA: TGTGCCAGCAGTGAAAGGGGAGATATAGACACTGAAGCTTTCTTT
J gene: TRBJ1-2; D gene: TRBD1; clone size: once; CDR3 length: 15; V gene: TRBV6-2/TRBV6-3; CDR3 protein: CASSHGQGKYYGYTF; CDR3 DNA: TGTGCCAGCAGCCACGGACAGGGAAAATACTATGGCTACACCTTC
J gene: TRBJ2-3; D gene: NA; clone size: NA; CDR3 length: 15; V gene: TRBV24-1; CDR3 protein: CATSGTLINTDTQYF; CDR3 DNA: TGTGCCACCAGTGGGACATTAATCAACACAGATACGCAGTATTTT
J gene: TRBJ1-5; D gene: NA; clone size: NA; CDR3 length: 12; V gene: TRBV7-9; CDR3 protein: CVSSHPGQPQHF; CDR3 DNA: TGTGTCAGCAGCCATCCGGGCCAGCCCCAGCATTTT
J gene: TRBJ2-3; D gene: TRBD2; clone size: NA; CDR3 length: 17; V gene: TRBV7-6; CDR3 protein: CASSLGPLAGGRGTQYF; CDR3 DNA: TGTGCCAGCAGCTTAGGCCCACTAGCGGGGGGTCGAGGTACGCAGTATTTT
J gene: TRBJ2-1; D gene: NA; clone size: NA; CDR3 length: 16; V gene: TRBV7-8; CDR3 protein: CASSFDPQASNNEQFF; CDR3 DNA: TGTGCCAGCAGCTTCGACCCCCAAGCGTCCAACAATGAGCAGTTCTTC
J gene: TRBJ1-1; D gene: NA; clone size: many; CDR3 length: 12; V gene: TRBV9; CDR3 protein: CASSSGDSEAFF; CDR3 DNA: TGTGCCAGCAGCTCTGGGGACTCAGAAGCTTTCTTT
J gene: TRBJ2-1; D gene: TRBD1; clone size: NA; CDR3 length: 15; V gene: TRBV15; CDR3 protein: CATSRDRGTGGEQFF; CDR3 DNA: TGTGCCACCAGCAGAGATCGAGGGACAGGGGGTGAGCAGTTCTTC
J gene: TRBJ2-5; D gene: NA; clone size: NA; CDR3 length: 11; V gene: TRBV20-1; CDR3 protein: CSAIHGQTQYF; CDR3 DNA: TGCAGTGCTATACATGGACAGACCCAGTACTTC
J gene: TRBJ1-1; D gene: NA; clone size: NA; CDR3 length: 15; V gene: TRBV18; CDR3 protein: CASSPSRQAPTEAFF; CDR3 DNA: TGTGCCAGCTCACCCTCGAGACAGGCCCCCACTGAAGCTTTCTTT
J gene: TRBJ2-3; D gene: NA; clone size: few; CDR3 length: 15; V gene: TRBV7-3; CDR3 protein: CASSLSAGRADTQYF; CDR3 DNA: TGTGCCAGCAGCCTTTCGGCAGGAAGGGCAGATACGCAGTATTTT
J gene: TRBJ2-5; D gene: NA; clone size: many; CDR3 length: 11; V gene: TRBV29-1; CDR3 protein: CSVGVGETQYF; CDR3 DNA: TGCAGCGTTGGGGTGGGGGAGACCCAGTACTTC
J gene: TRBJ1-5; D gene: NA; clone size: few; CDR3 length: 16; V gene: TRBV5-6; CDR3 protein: CASSLLGIGGSQPQHF; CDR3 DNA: TGTGCCAGCAGCTTGCTCGGTATCGGGGGAAGCCAGCCCCAGCATTTT
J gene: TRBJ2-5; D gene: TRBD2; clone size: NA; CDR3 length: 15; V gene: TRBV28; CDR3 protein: CASSLTSGGRNKQYF; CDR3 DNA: TGTGCCAGCAGCCTCACTAGCGGGGGGCGCAATAAGCAGTACTTC
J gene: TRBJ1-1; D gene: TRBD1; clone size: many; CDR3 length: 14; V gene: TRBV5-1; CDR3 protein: CASRPGGQINEAFF; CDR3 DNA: TGCGCCAGCAGACCTGGGGGACAGATCAATGAAGCTTTCTTT
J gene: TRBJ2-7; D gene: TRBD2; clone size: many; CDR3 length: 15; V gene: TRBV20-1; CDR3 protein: CSARGGTSGGVEQYF; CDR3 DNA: TGCAGTGCTAGAGGGGGGACTAGCGGGGGGGTCGAGCAGTACTTC
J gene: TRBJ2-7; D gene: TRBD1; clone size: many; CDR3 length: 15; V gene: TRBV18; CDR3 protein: CASSEGANRIYEQYF; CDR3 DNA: TGTGCCAGCTCAGAGGGGGCCAACAGAATCTACGAGCAGTACTTC
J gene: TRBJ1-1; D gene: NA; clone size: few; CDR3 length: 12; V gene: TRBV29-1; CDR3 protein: CSVVGEATEAFF; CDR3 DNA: TGCAGCGTTGTAGGGGAGGCCACTGAAGCTTTCTTT
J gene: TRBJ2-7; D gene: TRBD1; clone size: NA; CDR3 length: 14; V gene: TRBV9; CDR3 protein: CASRASGTGYEQYF; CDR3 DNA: TGTGCCAGCAGGGCCTCCGGGACAGGGTACGAGCAGTACTTC
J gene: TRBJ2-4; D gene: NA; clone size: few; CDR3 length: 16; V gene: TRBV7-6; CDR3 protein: CASSAWTGSTDGIQYF; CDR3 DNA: TGTGCCAGCAGCGCCTGGACCGGGTCGACAGACGGTATTCAGTACTTC
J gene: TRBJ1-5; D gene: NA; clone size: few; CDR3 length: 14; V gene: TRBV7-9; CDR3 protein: CASSFQDSDQPQHF; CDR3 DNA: TGTGCCAGCAGCTTTCAGGACAGCGATCAGCCCCAGCATTTT
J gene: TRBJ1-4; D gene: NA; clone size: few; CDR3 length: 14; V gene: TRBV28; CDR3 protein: CASSLGVRNEKLFF; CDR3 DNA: TGTGCCAGCAGTTTAGGGGTCCGTAATGAAAAACTGTTTTTT